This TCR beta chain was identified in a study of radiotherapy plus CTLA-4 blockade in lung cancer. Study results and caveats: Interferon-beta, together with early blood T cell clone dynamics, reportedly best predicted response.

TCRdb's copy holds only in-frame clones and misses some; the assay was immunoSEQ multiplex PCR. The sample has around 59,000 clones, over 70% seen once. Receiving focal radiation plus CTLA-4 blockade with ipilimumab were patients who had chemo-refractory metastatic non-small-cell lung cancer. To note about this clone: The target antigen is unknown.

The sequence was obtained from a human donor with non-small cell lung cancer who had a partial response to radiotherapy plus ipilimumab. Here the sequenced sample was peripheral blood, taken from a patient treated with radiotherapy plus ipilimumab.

This CDR3 is CASRLERRGVTGELFF. In DNA, the CDR3 is TGTGCCAGCAGGTTAGAGCGTCGCGGGGTCACCGGGGAGCTGTTTTTT. The V call is TRBV5-6, the J call TRBJ2-2, with D possibly being TRBD2 (6 bases). With 5 bases removed from V and 4 bases from J, the gap between germline ends came to 18 bases. Germline loops: CDR1 SGHDT, CDR2 YYEEEE. The CDR3 is 16 amino acids.